The T cell receptor beta chain described here comes from a study of CD8+CD57+ T cells in acquired aplastic anemia. Study-wide results and caveats: Patients and controls were not found to differ significantly in CD8+ Simpson's diversity.

The CDR3 runs to 13 residues. Germline values: CDR1 KGHDR, CDR2 SFDVKD. V was clipped by 1 base and J by 7 bases, with 7 bases between them. This clonotype showed up many times. The target antigen is unknown. Genomic DNA acted as the template from which TCR beta VDJ combination and CDR3 sequence profiling were carried out. TCRdb ran MiXCR on the reads and lists one entry per CDR3 protein. The sample shows about 81,000 distinct CDR3 sequences, 40% to 55% of them seen only once. This TCR came from a human donor in good health, serving as a control. The sample comprised sorted CD4+, CD8+, or CD8+CD57+ T cells (not recorded which) from PBMCs. The chain employs TRBV24-1 and TRBJ2-1; D gene uncertain. This CDR3 is CATSDFVGNEQFF. The CDR3 nucleotides are TGTGCCACCAGTGATTTTGTAGGGAATGAGCAGTTCTTC.